Given below is one TCR beta chain in context. The sample belongs to a study of blood T cell repertoires in COVID-19. Across the study: The analysed material was cDNA or gDNA that came from T cells, B-cell-depleted T cells, or PBMCs.

In the authors' workflow: Quantification of nucleated cells was approximated via reference gene primer amplification. Clones were read by immunoSEQ multiplex PCR, and TCRdb kept only the in-frame ones, dropping some. V, J and clone size reflect that table, while D and trimming were determined from the DNA. In the table there are around 280,000 clones, 87% of which are singletons. The study drew participants aged about 18 to 89 years from roughly 25 US areas. Donors were grouped by their self-reported clinical history. CDR1 is SEHNR, CDR2 FQNEAQ, per germline (reference sequence). Trimming took off 1 base at V and 1 base at J, with 7 bases between the two ends. CDR3 size: 15 residues.

The receptor was isolated from a woman between 40 and 55 years old who had recovered from COVID-19. This chain links TRBV7-9 with TRBJ2-2, with D hard to call. The sample was PBMCs or T cells enriched from blood (not recorded which). CDR3 DNA: TGTGCCAGCAGCTTAGATCCCGGGAACACCGGGGAGCTGTTTTTT. Protein: CASSLDPGNTGELFF.